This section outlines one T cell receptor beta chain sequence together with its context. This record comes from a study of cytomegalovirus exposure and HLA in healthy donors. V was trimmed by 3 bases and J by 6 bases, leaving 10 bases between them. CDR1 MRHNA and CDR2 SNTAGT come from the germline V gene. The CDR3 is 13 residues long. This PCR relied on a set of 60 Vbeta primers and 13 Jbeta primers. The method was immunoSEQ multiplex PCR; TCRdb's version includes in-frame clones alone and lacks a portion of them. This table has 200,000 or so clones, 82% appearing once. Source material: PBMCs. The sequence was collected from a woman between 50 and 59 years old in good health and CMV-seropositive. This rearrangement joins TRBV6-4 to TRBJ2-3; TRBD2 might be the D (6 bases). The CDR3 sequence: CASSEEGLDTQYF. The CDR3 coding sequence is TGTGCCAGCAGTGAGGAGGGGTTGGATACGCAGTATTTT.